The 20 T cell receptor beta chains listed next were all sequenced from one sample in a study of cytomegalovirus exposure and HLA in healthy donors. Vbeta (60) and Jbeta (13) primers were used in the PCR. Assay used: immunoSEQ multiplex PCR; TCRdb lists only in-frame clones, some missing. Here the sample table reports 60,000 to 70,000 clones. The sequencing input was PBMCs. The receptor source for this set is a boy younger than 18 in good health and CMV-seronegative.

The V call is TRBV19, the J call TRBJ2-5, with no clear D. Germline CDR1 LNHDA, CDR2 SQIVND (reference sequence). V lost 6 bases and J lost 5, with 7 bases in between. This CDR3 spans 11 amino acids. The CDR3 DNA follows: TGTGCCAGTAGCCTCGGGGAGACCCAGTACTTC. It yields the protein CASSLGETQYF. Filled out from reference TRBV19 and TRBJ2-5, the complete variable domain reads DGGITQSPKYLFRKEGQNVTLSCEQNLNHDAMYWYRQDPGQGLRLIYYSQIVNDFQKGDIAEGYSVSREKKESFPLTVTSAQKNPTAFYLCASSLGETQYFGPGTRLLVL.

The chain combines TRBV5-1 with TRBJ2-2; D is perhaps TRBD1 (6 bases). There are 17 residues in the CDR3. The V end lost 0 bases, the J end lost 3 bases, and 15 bases lay between the germline ends. Germline loops: CDR1 SGHRS, CDR2 YFSETQ. The CDR3 loop is CASSLAIGGAHTGELFF. The CDR3 bases are TGCGCCAGCAGCTTGGCCATTGGGGGCGCCCACACCGGGGAGCTGTTTTTT.

This chain links TRBV6-5 with TRBJ2-3; D is perhaps TRBD2 (5 bases). Trimming left V 5 bases short and J 5 bases short, with 8 bases between. The CDR3 extends over 12 amino acids. CDR1 and CDR2 from the germline V gene are MNHEY and SVGAGI. The CDR3 loop is CASSRGGDTQYF. The CDR3 DNA sequence: TGTGCCAGCAGTCGCGGAGGAGATACGCAGTATTTT.

V is TRBV15 and J is TRBJ1-3; 7 bases agree with TRBD1. Germline loops: CDR1 LNHNV, CDR2 YYDKDF (reference sequence). The V gene end was trimmed by 0 bases and the J gene end by 2 bases; junction bases not matched to a gene: 4. The CDR3 runs to 16 residues. The CDR3 DNA sequence: TGTGCCACCAGCAGAGATGGGCAGGGGGCTGGAAACACCATATATTTT. The encoded protein is CATSRDGQGAGNTIYF.

CDR3 residues: CASSLYRVNTEAFF. CDR3 nucleotides: TGTGCCAGCAGCTTGTACAGGGTGAACACTGAAGCTTTCTTT. The chain uses TRBV7-9 and TRBJ1-1; possible D gene TRBD1, 6 bases. CDR1 and CDR2 (germline): SEHNR, FQNEAQ (reference sequence). The CDR3 is made up of 14 amino acids. Trimming took 3 bases from V and 0 from J, leaving 8 bases between them.

V usage is TRBV11-2 and J usage is TRBJ1-1; the match to TRBD1 covers 7 bases. V trimming: 4 bases; J trimming: 7 bases; junction bases outside the gene matches: 9. This CDR3 region has 14 residues. The germline CDR1 and CDR2 sequences are SGHAT and FQNNGV. The CDR3 spells CASSSRQGGGEAFF. The CDR3 DNA is TGTGCCAGCAGCTCAAGACAGGGAGGCGGTGAAGCTTTCTTT.

The V and J genes are TRBV30 and TRBJ1-2; 8 bases are shared with TRBD1. The V gene end was trimmed by 4 bases and the J gene end by 4 bases; junction bases not matched to a gene: 8. The CDR3 is 14 residues long. Germline V lookup: CDR1 GTSNPN, CDR2 SVGIG (reference sequence). In DNA, the CDR3 is TGTGCCTGGATTTCGGCAGGGGGCGTCTATGGCTACACCTTC. Its protein product is CAWISAGGVYGYTF. Filled out from reference TRBV30 and TRBJ1-2, the complete variable domain reads SQTIHQWPATLVQPVGSPLSLECTVEGTSNPNLYWYRQAAGRGLQLLFYSVGIGQISSEVPQNLSASRPQDRQFILSSKKLLLSDSGFYLCAWISAGGVYGYTFGSGTRLTVV.

The chain joins TRBV9 to TRBJ1-5, with D tentatively TRBD1 (5 bases). The germline V gene encodes CDR1 SGDLS and CDR2 YYNGEE. V lost 3 bases, J lost 0 bases, and 10 bases lay in between. CDR3 length equals 15 residues. The CDR3 DNA reads TGTGCCAGCAGCGCCGGAGGGGCTAGCAATCAGCCCCAGCATTTT. It encodes CASSAGGASNQPQHF.

Comment on this clone: One end of the junction fails to match germline, which may point to a read error. The chain joins TRBV5-1 to TRBJ2-5; the D gene is possibly TRBD2 (7 bases). Per the germline V gene, CDR1 is SGHRS and CDR2 is YFSETQ. The CDR3 consists of 11 residues. The CDR3 loop reads CASSFSGGADF. As DNA, the CDR3 is TGCGCCAGCAGCTTTTCGGGGGGCGCGGACTTC.

This rearrangement joins TRBV5-1 to TRBJ2-3; 7 positions agree with TRBD2. Unmatched junction bases numbered 5, after V lost 0 bases and J lost 1 base. Germline CDR1 SGHRS, CDR2 YFSETQ. The CDR3 consists of 16 residues. The CDR3 reads CASSLAGGGGTDTQYF. The CDR3 region has the DNA TGCGCCAGCAGCTTGGCAGGCGGGGGAGGCACAGATACGCAGTATTTT.

The chain carries TRBV10-3 and TRBJ1-2; D might be TRBD1 (6 bases). Germline V gene sequence: CDR1 ENHRY, CDR2 SYGVKD. The CDR3 has 13 residues. V lost 10 bases and J 7 bases, leaving 19 bases between the germline ends. The CDR3 DNA reads as TGTGCCAACCGAGGTCCAGGGGCCTCTGGCTACACCTTC. It yields the protein CANRGPGASGYTF.

CDR3 bases: TGCAGCGTTGAGTCGATTGGGACAGGGAACACTGAAGCTTTCTTT. It translates to CSVESIGTGNTEAFF. V usage is TRBV29-1 and J usage is TRBJ1-1; 8 bases map to TRBD1. V lost 3 bases and J lost 1; bases outside the gene matches: 7. The CDR3 has 15 amino acids. Germline V gives CDR1 SQVTM, CDR2 ANQGSEA. Complete variable domain (other parts from reference TRBV29-1 and TRBJ1-1): SAVISQKPSRDICQRGTSLTIQCQVDSQVTMMFWYRQQPGQSLTLIATANQGSEATYESGFVIDKFPISRPNLTFSTLTVSNMSPEDSSIYLCSVESIGTGNTEAFFGQGTRLTVV.

The chain recombines TRBV6-5 with TRBJ2-2, with D perhaps TRBD1 (5 bases). The CDR3 extends over 15 amino acids. The V gene's germline CDR1 is MNHEY and CDR2 SVGAGI. The V and J ends lost 6 bases and 2 bases respectively, with 13 bases between them. CDR3 nucleotide sequence: TGTGCCAGCAGCGGTGACAGATATAACACCGGGGAGCTGTTTTTT. Protein: CASSGDRYNTGELFF.

The rearrangement uses TRBV15 and TRBJ2-1; 7 nucleotides match TRBD2. Trimming cost V 5 bases and J 7 bases; bases outside gene matches: 11. The CDR3 extends over 15 amino acids. Germline V gene data show CDR1 as LNHNV and CDR2 as YYDKDF (reference sequence). The CDR3 coding sequence is TGTGCCACCAGCGAGACGGGGCGGGAGAGGAATGAGCAGTTCTTC. Protein: CATSETGRERNEQFF.

V is TRBV5-6 and J is TRBJ2-5; a weak D match, TRBD2 (6 bases). Germline V gene data show CDR1 as SGHDT and CDR2 as YYEEEE. Between the trimmed V and J ends, which lost 3 bases and 7 bases, there was a span of 16 bases. The CDR3 contains 14 residues. CDR3 residues: CASSYIGSGGTQYF. In DNA form, the CDR3 reads TGTGCCAGCAGCTACATCGGTTCCGGGGGGACCCAGTACTTC.

Concerning this clone: One end of the junction is discordant with germline, which a read error may explain. The same CDR3 also results from other DNA sequences found in this sample. Here the CDR3 DNA reads TGTGCCAGCAGCATACCGACAGGGGAGGCTTCACTTGAAGCTTTCTTC. It codes for CASSIPTGEASLEAFF. This chain connects TRBV9 to TRBJ1-1, with 8 bases matching TRBD1. The germline CDR1 and CDR2 sequences are SGDLS and YYNGEE. The CDR3 has 16 amino acids.

This rearrangement joins TRBV7-8 to TRBJ2-5; TRBD2 matches 15 bases. V was pared by 5 bases and J by 12 bases, with 4 bases of the junction left unmatched. The CDR3 spans 13 residues. Germline lookup yields CDR1 SGHVS and CDR2 FQNEAQ. The CDR3 reads CASSLGTSGRKYF. Written as DNA, the CDR3 is TGTGCCAGCAGCCTCGGGACTAGCGGGAGGAAGTACTTC.

For this clone: The same CDR3 can be traced to other DNA sequences in this sample. J is TRBJ2-2 and V is TRBV7-2; 7 bases map to TRBD2. The CDR3 has 14 amino acids. J was trimmed by 4 bases and V by 3 bases; bases with no gene match: 2. CDR1 SGHTA and CDR2 FQGNSA come from the germline V gene. The CDR3 DNA reads as TGTGCCAGCAGCTTGGCTAGCGGCACCGGGGAGCTGTTTTTT. This translates into CASSLASGTGELFF.

The chain joins TRBV6-1 to TRBJ1-1; D is uncertain. The CDR3 totals 11 residues. Per germline, CDR1 MNHNS and CDR2 SASEGT. V was clipped by 7 bases and J by 5 bases, with 8 bases between them. CDR3 sequence (DNA): TGTGCCAGCACCCCGAGGACTGAAGCTTTCTTT. As protein: CASTPRTEAFF.

V and J are TRBV19 and TRBJ1-5; 9 nucleotides line up with TRBD1. Germline-derived CDR1 and CDR2 are LNHDA and SQIVND (reference sequence). CDR3 size: 14 residues. V trimming: 10 bases; J trimming: 3 bases; junction bases outside the gene matches: 7. The CDR3, as DNA: TGTGCCAATCCGACAGGGGGAAACAATCAGCCCCAGCATTTT. Amino acids: CANPTGGNNQPQHF.